The sequence of this TCR beta chain was determined in a study of T cells in Graves' hyperthyroidism and ophthalmopathy. Study at large: At initial diagnosis, before any treatment had begun, peripheral blood was obtained.

CDR3 length equals 18 residues. V was cut by 2 bases and J by 0 bases, with 14 bases left in between. Looked up from germline, CDR1 is SGHTA and CDR2 is FQGNSA. Together with thyroid ultrasound, orbital computed tomography, serum thyroxine and TRAb, clinical symptoms were used for diagnoses. TCR beta CDR3 region amplification was performed from RNA transcripts. The primer set for the first-round RT-PCR of the TCR CDR3 was HTBI. One entry per CDR3 protein results from TCRdb running MiXCR on the multiplex PCR reads. The sample includes fewer than 450,000 distinct CDR3 sequences, over 11% of them seen just once.

This receptor was obtained from a man in his fifties with Graves' ophthalmopathy. This sequence joins TRBV7-2 and TRBJ2-6; no clear D. The sample consisted of blood. In nucleotides, the CDR3 is TGTGCCAGCAGCTTAATCAGGACCAGTTACTCTGGGGCCAACGTCCTGACTTTC. Its translation is CASSLIRTSYSGANVLTF.